In this sample, the clone carrying this T cell receptor (beta chain) turned up a few times. The antigen is not known. These data originate in a study of CD8 T cells in ankylosing spondylitis. Overall study findings and caveats: Seemingly characteristic of ankylosing spondylitis blood was a TCR beta motif consisting of about 8 highly homologous variants.

A single record per CDR3 protein comes from TCRdb applying MiXCR to the 5' RACE reads. The sample gives roughly 350,000 distinct CDR3 sequences, 8% of which show up once; 14% to 15% is in the top ten. Germline-derived CDR1 and CDR2 are MDHEN and SYDVKM. This CDR3 spans 13 amino acids. Trimming removed 6 bases from V and 6 bases from J, with 15 bases in between. The sequence derives from a male donor with ankylosing spondylitis. V and J are TRBV28 and TRBJ2-7; possibly TRBD1 for D (6 bases). The specimen sequenced was blood, either unsorted or a sorted T cell fraction (not recorded which). CDR3 bases: TGTGCCAGCAGCACTACAGGGTATAGCGAGCAGTACTTC. It yields the protein CASSTTGYSEQYF.